The rows below give T cell receptor beta chains drawn from one sample of a study of cytomegalovirus exposure and HLA in healthy donors. Measured with immunoSEQ multiplex PCR; TCRdb has only the in-frame clones, and not every one. The data hold approximately 190,000 clones, with about 85% observed a single time. Source material: PBMCs. Every receptor here comes from a man aged 50 to 59 in good health and CMV-seronegative. The CDR3 runs from the conserved cysteine through the conserved F or W. Only some rows state a clone size, as once, few, many or a class for expanded clones.

abundance: .; j_gene: TRBJ2-2; v_gene: TRBV6-4; CDR3aa: CASSDSGSTGELFF
abundance: once; j_gene: TRBJ2-5; v_gene: TRBV10-3; CDR3aa: CATQPGLAGLQETQYF
abundance: .; j_gene: TRBJ1-4; v_gene: TRBV29-1; CDR3aa: CSVSVPPSREKLFF
abundance: .; j_gene: TRBJ2-1; v_gene: TRBV6-5; CDR3aa: CASSYSSAGGYNEQFF
abundance: .; j_gene: TRBJ2-5; v_gene: TRBV10-2; CDR3aa: CASSSQRFGTQYF
abundance: once; j_gene: TRBJ1-5; v_gene: TRBV7-2; CDR3aa: CASSPRGQPQHF
abundance: .; j_gene: TRBJ1-2; v_gene: TRBV13; CDR3aa: CASSLGSGNYGYTF
abundance: .; j_gene: TRBJ2-6; v_gene: TRBV5-1; CDR3aa: CASSPDPGSGANVLTF
abundance: .; j_gene: TRBJ2-5; v_gene: TRBV5-4; CDR3aa: CASSSGTEFQETQYF
abundance: .; j_gene: TRBJ2-7; v_gene: TRBV2; CDR3aa: CAGGMGRGTSEQYF
abundance: .; j_gene: TRBJ2-2; v_gene: TRBV5-5; CDR3aa: CASSLWLAGVFSSTGELFF
abundance: .; j_gene: TRBJ2-1; v_gene: TRBV5-1; CDR3aa: CASSLVGGNEQFF
abundance: .; j_gene: TRBJ2-3; v_gene: TRBV19; CDR3aa: CASSIRLAGGASTDTQYF
abundance: .; j_gene: TRBJ1-1; v_gene: TRBV29-1; CDR3aa: CSVGWQNTEAFF
abundance: .; j_gene: TRBJ2-3; v_gene: TRBV6-1; CDR3aa: CASSESAGLTDTQYF
abundance: .; j_gene: TRBJ2-3; v_gene: TRBV7-9; CDR3aa: CASSQGRQGSDTQYF
abundance: .; j_gene: TRBJ1-1; v_gene: TRBV29-1; CDR3aa: CSVPRGTEAFF
abundance: once; j_gene: TRBJ2-7; v_gene: TRBV12-5; CDR3aa: CASGLAGSHEQYF
abundance: .; j_gene: TRBJ2-7; v_gene: TRBV27; CDR3aa: CASSLEGAGQQYF
abundance: .; j_gene: TRBJ1-6; v_gene: TRBV6-1; CDR3aa: CASSEGGGRGNSPLHF
abundance: once; j_gene: TRBJ1-3; v_gene: TRBV10-2; CDR3aa: CASRSGTGAGNTIYF
abundance: .; j_gene: TRBJ1-2; v_gene: TRBV6-1; CDR3aa: CASSAGTGGNYGYTF
abundance: .; j_gene: TRBJ2-1; v_gene: TRBV7-9; CDR3aa: CASSPRGGAYNEQFF
abundance: .; j_gene: TRBJ1-2; v_gene: TRBV5-8; CDR3aa: CASSPDRNYGYTF
abundance: .; j_gene: TRBJ2-5; v_gene: TRBV7-9; CDR3aa: CSSSSGWETQYF
abundance: .; j_gene: TRBJ1-2; v_gene: TRBV6-1; CDR3aa: CASSGWTGELFFHGYTF
abundance: .; j_gene: TRBJ1-2; v_gene: TRBV6-5; CDR3aa: CASSYSGGIYGYTF
abundance: .; j_gene: TRBJ2-7; v_gene: TRBV5-1; CDR3aa: CASSLEGGPYEQYF
abundance: .; j_gene: TRBJ1-2; v_gene: TRBV6-4; CDR3aa: CASIWTGKIDGYTF
abundance: .; j_gene: TRBJ2-5; v_gene: TRBV11-2; CDR3aa: CASSLGSGQETQYF
abundance: few; j_gene: TRBJ1-2; v_gene: TRBV7-9; CDR3aa: CASSLAEGYGYTF
abundance: .; j_gene: TRBJ2-5; v_gene: TRBV4-3; CDR3aa: CASSQDWPTGQETQYF
abundance: .; j_gene: TRBJ2-5; v_gene: TRBV5-4; CDR3aa: CASGTGGRETQYF
abundance: .; j_gene: TRBJ2-7; v_gene: TRBV23-1; CDR3aa: CASSQKARDREHEQYF
abundance: .; j_gene: .; v_gene: TRBV6-5; CDR3aa: CASSYEYGAYEQYF
abundance: .; j_gene: TRBJ1-2; v_gene: TRBV4-2; CDR3aa: CASSQEVLGGRNYGYTF
abundance: .; j_gene: TRBJ2-3; v_gene: TRBV7-2; CDR3aa: CASSLPGDTQYF
abundance: once; j_gene: TRBJ2-2; v_gene: TRBV4-3; CDR3aa: CASSQGWGQGSGELFF
abundance: .; j_gene: TRBJ1-5; v_gene: TRBV19; CDR3aa: CASRRWTQGLDQPQHF
abundance: .; j_gene: .; v_gene: TRBV5-1; CDR3aa: CASSLASGLSTYEQYF
abundance: .; j_gene: TRBJ1-5; v_gene: TRBV19; CDR3aa: CASRASNQPQHF
abundance: .; j_gene: TRBJ2-7; v_gene: TRBV14; CDR3aa: CASSRTGVEQYF
abundance: .; j_gene: TRBJ1-6; v_gene: TRBV19; CDR3aa: CASSGAQGSYNSPLHF
abundance: .; j_gene: TRBJ1-1; v_gene: TRBV5-4; CDR3aa: CASTKQGREAFF
abundance: .; j_gene: TRBJ2-6; v_gene: TRBV2; CDR3aa: CASKENDGTNVLTF
abundance: .; j_gene: TRBJ1-1; v_gene: TRBV6-6; CDR3aa: CASSYSRGRNTEAFF
abundance: few; j_gene: TRBJ2-1; v_gene: TRBV4-1; CDR3aa: CASSQDHTGSGGARTYNEQFF
abundance: few; j_gene: TRBJ1-5; v_gene: TRBV10-3; CDR3aa: CASRQGGNNQPQHF
abundance: .; j_gene: TRBJ2-7; v_gene: TRBV30; CDR3aa: CAWNAGTKYEQYF